This T cell receptor (beta chain) stems from a study of blood T cell repertoires in COVID-19 (dated by TCRdb to 2018 to 2020). Concerning the study at large: Collaborator samples came from the United States, Italy and Spain and covered acute and convalescent phases of COVID-19. The material from the prospective study consisted of cDNA or gDNA derived from T cells, B-cell-depleted T cells, or PBMCs. Deeply sampled blood TCRbeta repertoires from subjects exposed to, actively infected with, or recovered from COVID-19 were included in the dataset. The repertoires were released in a freely available public database meant as a resource for research on the immune response to SARS-CoV-2. The samples were drawn from the first 160 participants of the ongoing ImmuneRACE study and from over a thousand subjects provided by 6 global collaborators. The sample metadata nearly always contained a de-identified subject ID, COVID-19 status, age in years and sex. Where available, HLA class I and class II types were taken from metadata supplied by the sample provider and were not determined by assay-based typing. The paper as a whole reports these results and caveats: The amount of clinical and demographic metadata varied by source and participant and was provided uncurated.

Taken from cysteine to phenylalanine, the CDR3 has 16 residues. The sequence is cut down to CDR3 DNA, 48 bases in frame from base 1. For this chain, trimming is 5 bases at the V end and 3 bases at the J end, and the number of junction bases without a gene match is 9. From a lookup of the germline V gene, CDR1 and CDR2 are ENHRY and SYGVKD. In the prospective study, participants were roughly 18 to 100 years old, resided in fewer than 25 geographic areas of the United States, and were enrolled through a virtual design. In the prospective study, participants were assigned to cohorts based on the clinical history participants reported in a screening survey and a study questionnaire. Recovered participants in ImmuneRACE Cohort 3 were defined as having two consecutive negative NP/OP PCR tests, clearance from a healthcare professional, or resolution of symptoms. In the prospective study, whole blood, serum and a nasopharyngeal or oropharyngeal swab were collected from each participant by mobile phlebotomists. Additional blood draws and questionnaires over an approximately two-month period could optionally be provided by prospective study participants. Before DNA extraction, blood samples from the prospective study were shipped at room temperature or frozen.

TCRbeta CDR3 regions were amplified from genomic DNA by means of the immunoSEQ Assay, a bias-controlled multiplex PCR. The original pipeline was this. The number of nucleated cells in each sample was estimated by amplification of reference gene primers within the assay. To quantify the absolute abundance of each unique TCRbeta CDR3 rearrangement, sequence reads were collapsed and filtered. For each sample, productive Simpson clonality was calculated as the square root of Simpson's diversity index over productive rearrangements. TCRdb limited this immuneACCESS table to in-frame rearrangements with V and J called. A share of clones is missing; checked studies link under half to unresolved V genes, and the rest is unexplained. For V, J and clone size, that table is used; D and trimming come from the DNA. Present in this sample are more than 250,000 clones, around 90% of which were seen just once. The ten largest account for approximately 17% of the sample.

About this clone: This receptor's antigen is unknown. No much larger clone is present one base from it, and per-base qualities are unavailable.

The receptor chain draws on TRBV10-3 and TRBJ2-3; 9 central bases correspond to TRBD2. Input material: PBMCs or T cells enriched from blood (not recorded which). The clonotype originates from a woman aged 25 to 45 who had recovered from COVID-19. The DNA sequence is given as TGTGCCATCAGTACCCTGGCGGGAGGGCGAACAGATACGCAGTATTTT. Translated, this is CAISTLAGGRTDTQYF.